This TCR beta chain was captured by sequencing in a study of OX40 agonist ivuxolimab in advanced cancers. Clones were sequenced by immunoSEQ multiplex PCR, and TCRdb holds only the in-frame ones, with some missing. This sample carries 40,000 or so clones, roughly 82% of them seen once, and the ten largest clones take roughly 7.5%. The ends were cut back, 1 base at V and 5 bases at J, with 8 bases in the middle. CDR3 length equals 13 residues. Looked up from germline, CDR1 is LGHNA and CDR2 is YSLEER. The material sequenced was CD4+ or CD8+ T cells sorted from blood, taken in a trial of the OX40 agonist ivuxolimab. The TCR originated in an adult with an advanced solid tumor such as melanoma, head and neck, liver or kidney cancer. The chain uses TRBV4-3 and TRBJ2-5, with D unresolved. The CDR3 coding sequence is TGCGCCAGCAGCCAAGCGGTTCAGGAGACCCAGTACTTC. This sequence encodes CASSQAVQETQYF.